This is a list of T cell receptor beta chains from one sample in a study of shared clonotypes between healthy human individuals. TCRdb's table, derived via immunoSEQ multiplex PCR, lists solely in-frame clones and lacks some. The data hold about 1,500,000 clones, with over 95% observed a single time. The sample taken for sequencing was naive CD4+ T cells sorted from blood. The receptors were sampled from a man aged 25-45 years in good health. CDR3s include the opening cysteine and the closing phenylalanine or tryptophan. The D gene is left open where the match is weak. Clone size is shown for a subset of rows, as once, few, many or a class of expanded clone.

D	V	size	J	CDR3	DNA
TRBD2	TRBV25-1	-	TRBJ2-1	CASKSLAGASHSYNEQFF	TGTGCCAGCAAAAGTCTAGCGGGAGCTTCTCACTCCTACAATGAGCAGTTCTTC
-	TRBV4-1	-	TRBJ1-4	CASSQASGFDEKLFF	TGCGCCAGCAGCCAAGCGAGCGGCTTTGATGAAAAACTGTTTTTT
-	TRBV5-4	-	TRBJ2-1	CASSLGGSQNEQFF	TGTGCCAGCAGCTTGGGAGGGAGTCAGAATGAGCAGTTCTTC
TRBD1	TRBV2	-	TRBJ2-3	CASSRQGLSDTQYF	TGTGCCAGCAGTAGACAGGGTTTATCAGATACGCAGTATTTT
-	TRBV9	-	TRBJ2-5	CASSVGPELDLQYF	TGTGCCAGCAGCGTAGGCCCCGAACTCGATTTACAGTACTTC
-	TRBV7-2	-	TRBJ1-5	CASSRPGRGNQPQHF	TGTGCCAGCAGCCGGCCCGGCAGGGGCAATCAGCCCCAGCATTTT
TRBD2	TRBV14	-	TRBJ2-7	CASSLAIGSGMSSYEQYF	TGTGCCAGCAGCCTAGCGATCGGTAGCGGGATGAGCTCCTACGAGCAGTACTTC
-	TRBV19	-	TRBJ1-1	CASSGGVGRRAFF	TGTGCCAGTAGTGGCGGGGTAGGAAGAAGAGCTTTCTTT
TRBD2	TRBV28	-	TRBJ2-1	CASRFRGGRASEQFF	TGTGCCAGCAGGTTTAGAGGCGGGAGGGCCAGTGAGCAGTTCTTC
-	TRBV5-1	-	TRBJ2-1	CASTLVAVSYNEQFF	TGCGCCAGCACCTTGGTGGCAGTGTCCTACAATGAGCAGTTCTTC
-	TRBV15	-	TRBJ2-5	CATSRERPSQETQYF	TGTGCCACCAGCAGAGAACGCCCGAGCCAAGAGACCCAGTACTTC
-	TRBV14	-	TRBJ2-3	CASSQVPPLGPDTQYF	TGTGCCAGCAGCCAAGTGCCGCCCCTAGGCCCAGATACGCAGTATTTT
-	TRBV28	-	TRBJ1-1	CASSLRTVNTEAFF	TGTGCCAGCAGTTTAAGAACAGTGAACACTGAAGCTTTCTTT
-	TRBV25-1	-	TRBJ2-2	CASSSANTGELFF	TGTGCCAGCAGTTCCGCGAACACCGGGGAGCTGTTTTTT
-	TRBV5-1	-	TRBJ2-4	CASSLAGVGIQYF	TGCGCCAGCAGCTTGGCCGGGGTTGGCATTCAGTACTTC
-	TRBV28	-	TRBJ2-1	CASSRKPNRVPYNEQFF	TGTGCCAGCAGCCGTAAACCGAACAGGGTCCCCTACAATGAGCAGTTCTTC
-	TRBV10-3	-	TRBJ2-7	CAISELRDSYEQYF	TGTGCCATCAGTGAGCTCCGGGACTCCTACGAGCAGTACTTC
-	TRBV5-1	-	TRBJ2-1	CASSFSYNEQFF	TGCGCCAGCAGCTTTTCCTACAATGAGCAGTTCTTC
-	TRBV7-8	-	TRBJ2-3	CASSPPADTQYF	TGTGCCAGCAGCCCCCCCGCAGATACGCAGTATTTT
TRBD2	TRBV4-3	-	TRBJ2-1	CASSQERSTSGRQFF	TGCGCCAGCAGCCAAGAGCGGAGTACTAGCGGGAGACAGTTCTTC
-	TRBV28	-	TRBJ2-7	CASSPTGKYEQYF	TGTGCCAGCAGCCCTACAGGGAAGTACGAGCAGTACTTC
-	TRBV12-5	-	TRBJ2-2	CATGTPNTGELFF	TGTGCTACCGGAACACCGAACACCGGGGAGCTGTTTTTT
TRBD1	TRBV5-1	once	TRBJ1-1	CASIFATGMGNTEAFF	TGCGCCAGCATTTTCGCGACAGGGATGGGGAACACTGAAGCTTTCTTT
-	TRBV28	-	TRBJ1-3	CASSLGNTIYF	TGTGCCAGCAGTCTCGGAAACACCATATATTTT
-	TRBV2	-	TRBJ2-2	CASRVDAANTGELFF	TGTGCCAGCAGGGTCGACGCAGCGAACACCGGGGAGCTGTTTTTT
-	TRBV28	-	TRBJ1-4	CASSNPIGEKLFF	TGTGCCAGCAGCAATCCAATTGGGGAAAAACTGTTTTTT
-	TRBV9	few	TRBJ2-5	CASSVAWGFSGEETQYF	TGTGCCAGCAGCGTAGCTTGGGGCTTTTCCGGGGAAGAGACCCAGTACTTC
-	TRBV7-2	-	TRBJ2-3	CASSREAGTDTQYF	TGTGCCAGCAGCCGTGAGGCGGGGACAGATACGCAGTATTTT
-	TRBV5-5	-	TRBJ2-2	CASSLVDTGELFF	TGTGCCAGCAGCTTGGTCGACACCGGGGAGCTGTTTTTT
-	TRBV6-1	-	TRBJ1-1	CASRDGGEAFF	TGTGCCAGCAGGGATGGAGGTGAAGCTTTCTTT
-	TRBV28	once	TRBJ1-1	CASLGRGREAFF	TGTGCCAGCCTGGGGAGGGGTCGTGAAGCTTTCTTT
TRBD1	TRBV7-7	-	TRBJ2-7	CASSRDRDSYEQYF	TGTGCTAGCAGCCGGGACAGGGACAGCTACGAGCAGTACTTC